A single sample gave rise to the 20 T cell receptor beta chains below, sequenced in a study of shared clonotypes between healthy human individuals. Only in-frame clones appear in the TCRdb table, and some are missing; sequencing was by immunoSEQ multiplex PCR. The sample yields over a million clones, around 82% seen once. Input material: memory CD4+ T cells from PBMCs. Subset defined: CD45RA-negative fraction. These TCRs come from a man between 18 and 29 years old in good health. Some clones in this sample may be carry-over from other donors' samples.

This clone was detected many times. This sequence joins TRBV6-1 and TRBJ1-2, with 8 positions matching TRBD1. The germline V gene encodes CDR1 MNHNS and CDR2 SASEGT. The CDR3 covers 15 residues. J lost 7 bases, V lost 8 bases, and 15 bases had no gene match. The CDR3 sequence is CASSSGRTGTGGYTF. The CDR3 coding sequence is TGTGCCAGCTCGTCCGGGAGGACAGGGACGGGTGGCTACACCTTC.

To note about this clone: Different DNA sequences within this sample yield the same CDR3. This chain uses TRBV18 with TRBJ2-3; the match to TRBD2 covers 8 bases. CDR3 length equals 14 residues. Germline V gene lookup returns CDR1 KGHSH and CDR2 LQKENI. The V gene end was trimmed by 6 bases and the J gene end by 5 bases; junction bases not matched to a gene: 7. CDR3 in amino acids: CASSPGLAVDTQYF. CDR3 DNA sequence: TGTGCCAGCTCCCCAGGACTAGCAGTAGATACGCAGTATTTT.

V gene TRBV27 combines with J gene TRBJ2-5; D gene ambiguous. V lost 3 bases, J lost 1 base, and 12 bases lay in between. The CDR3 spans 15 residues. Germline lookup yields CDR1 MNHEY and CDR2 SMNVEV (reference sequence). The CDR3 DNA follows: TGTGCCAGCAGTTTTCGGCCAGCGCCCCAAGAGACCCAGTACTTC. Translated, it gives CASSFRPAPQETQYF.

The chain couples TRBV25-1 to TRBJ1-1; TRBD1 agrees at 7 bases. Germline lookup yields CDR1 MGHDK and CDR2 SYGVNS. The length of the CDR3 is 17 residues. V was clipped by 2 bases and J by 1 base; unmatched bases: 10. In DNA, the CDR3 is TGTGCCAGCAGTGAAGCTAGGGGGGGACAGTCGAACACTGAAGCTTTCTTT. Translating gives CASSEARGGQSNTEAFF.

The chain employs TRBV4-3 and TRBJ2-7; a weak D match, TRBD1 (6 bases). This CDR3 has 17 residues. Germline V gene sequence: CDR1 LGHNA, CDR2 YSLEER. Trimming took 4 bases from V and 6 from J, leaving 25 bases between them. The DNA of the CDR3 is TGCGCCAGCAGCCTCAACCCACTCTCTCTGGGGGCTCGCGAGCAGTACTTC. Its translation is CASSLNPLSLGAREQYF.

In the case of this clone: The sample holds other DNA sequences that translate to the same CDR3. V gene TRBV5-1 combines with J gene TRBJ2-2; TRBD1 agrees at 7 bases. V gave up 4 bases and J gave up 6 bases; unmatched junction bases: 3. This CDR3 region has 13 residues. CDR1 SGHRS and CDR2 YFSETQ come from the germline V gene. CDR3 in amino acids: CASSPQGAGELFF. The CDR3 coding sequence is TGCGCCAGCAGCCCCCAGGGGGCCGGGGAGCTGTTTTTT.

There are a few counts of this clone. V usage is TRBV2 and J usage is TRBJ1-4, with a weak D call TRBD1 (6 bases). The CDR3 contains 14 residues. Germline CDR1 is SNHLY and CDR2 is FYNNEI. The ends were cut back, 5 bases at V and 5 bases at J, with 12 bases in the middle. CDR3 bases: TGTGCCAGCAGTTCGACAGGCTACAATGAAAAACTGTTTTTT. It yields the protein CASSSTGYNEKLFF.

The gene calls are TRBV7-9 and TRBJ2-3; a weak D match, TRBD2 (6 bases). The CDR3 has 15 amino acids. The V end was cut by 1 base, the J end by 4 bases, with 12 bases between. Germline-derived CDR1 and CDR2 are SEHNR and FQNEAQ (reference sequence). Here the CDR3 reads CASSLEGLAADTQYF. DNA of the CDR3: TGTGCCAGCAGCTTAGAGGGACTTGCCGCAGATACGCAGTATTTT. The whole variable domain, remainder taken from reference TRBV7-9 and TRBJ2-3, is DTGVSQNPRHKITKRGQNVTFRCDPISEHNRLYWYRQTLGQGPEFLTYFQNEAQLEKSRLLSDRFSAERPKGSFSTLEIQRTEQGDSAMYLCASSLEGLAADTQYFGPGTRLTVL.

This clone has only a few counts. Other DNA variants within this sample encode the same CDR3. This chain links TRBV5-1 with TRBJ2-7, with 8 nucleotides matching TRBD1. Germline CDR1 SGHRS, CDR2 YFSETQ. The CDR3 has 15 residues. The V gene end was trimmed by 4 bases and the J gene end by 0 bases; junction bases not matched to a gene: 6. This CDR3 is CASSLSGTGSYEQYF. Written as DNA, the CDR3 is TGCGCCAGCAGCCTCTCCGGGACAGGCTCCTACGAGCAGTACTTC.

This clone appeared many times. The CDR3 bases are TGTGCCAGCAGTTTACAAAACACCATATATTTT. Amino acid sequence: CASSLQNTIYF. V is TRBV28 and J is TRBJ1-3; D gene ambiguous. V was trimmed by 2 bases and J by 6 bases, leaving 2 bases between them. CDR3 size: 11 residues. CDR1 is MDHEN, CDR2 SYDVKM, per germline.

The rearrangement joins TRBV5-1 to TRBJ2-7; 9 nucleotides agree with TRBD2. Germline loops: CDR1 SGHRS, CDR2 YFSETQ. The CDR3 is made up of 15 amino acids. The V gene end was trimmed by 5 bases and the J gene end by 5 bases; junction bases not matched to a gene: 11. Here the CDR3 reads CASRLLAGDPHEQYF. The DNA for the CDR3 is TGCGCCAGCAGATTATTAGCGGGAGACCCCCACGAGCAGTACTTC.

The chain employs TRBV27 and TRBJ1-5; D is uncertain. Trimming pared 6 bases from V and 3 bases from J, leaving 12 bases between. The CDR3 is 14 residues long. Germline V lookup: CDR1 MNHEY, CDR2 SMNVEV (reference sequence). DNA for the CDR3: TGTGCCAGCAGGTTAGGACCGATCAATCAGCCCCAGCATTTT. Protein sequence: CASRLGPINQPQHF.

The chain joins TRBV6-4 to TRBJ2-1; 7 nucleotides line up with TRBD1. The V gene's germline CDR1 is MRHNA and CDR2 SNTAGT. This CDR3 has 15 amino acids. Germline trimming cut 4 bases from V and 6 bases from J; bases unmatched to any gene: 9. Written as DNA, the CDR3 is TGTGCCAGCAGTGCCGACAGGGCTGGAGTCAATGAGCAGTTCTTC. This encodes CASSADRAGVNEQFF.

The DNA for the CDR3 is TGTGCCAGCAGCCTCCGGGGACCGTCGAACACCGGGGAGCTGTTTTTT. Translating gives CASSLRGPSNTGELFF. The chain carries TRBV7-2 and TRBJ2-2; D assignment may be TRBD1 or TRBD2 (5 bases each). The germline gives CDR1 SGHTA, CDR2 FQGNSA. The CDR3 contains 16 residues. Trimming cost V 5 bases and J 0 bases, with 13 bases left between them.

The chain is built from TRBV28 and TRBJ2-1; D perhaps matches TRBD2 (6 bases). The V end was cut by 3 bases, the J end by 7 bases, with 16 bases between. This CDR3 is 15 amino acids long. Germline lookup yields CDR1 MDHEN and CDR2 SYDVKM. The DNA for the CDR3 is TGTGCCAGCAGTTTCCCGGGAGTAAGGGGTAATGAGCAGTTCTTC. This encodes CASSFPGVRGNEQFF.

The chain's CDR3 is CASSQYLRVFF. Here the CDR3 DNA reads TGTGCCAGCAGTCAATACCTCCGCGTGTTCTTC. J is TRBJ2-1 and V is TRBV2, with D unclear. V was trimmed by 5 bases and J by 15 bases, leaving 14 bases between them. Germline CDR1 and CDR2: SNHLY and FYNNEI. The CDR3 is 11 amino acids. Full variable domain (remainder filled in from reference TRBV2 and TRBJ2-1): EPEVTQTPSHQVTQMGQEVILRCVPISNHLYFYWYRQILGQKVEFLVSFYNNEISEKSEIFDDQFSVERPDGSNFTLKIRSTKLEDSAMYFCASSQYLRVFFGPGTRLTVL.

The rearrangement joins TRBV9 to TRBJ2-7; 7 bases line up with TRBD2. CDR3 length: 15 residues. V lost 3 bases to trimming and J lost 3 bases; unmatched junction nucleotides: 9. Germline CDR1 SGDLS, CDR2 YYNGEE. In DNA, the CDR3 is TGTGCCAGCAGCGCGTCGGCTAGCGGCGACTACGAGCAGTACTTC. Amino acids: CASSASASGDYEQYF.

The CDR3 nucleotides read TGTGCCAGCAGCCCCCAAGGACTAGCGCATACCGGGGAGCTGTTTTTT. Amino acid sequence: CASSPQGLAHTGELFF. The rearrangement joins TRBV9 to TRBJ2-2; 9 bases are shared with TRBD2. Per germline, CDR1 SGDLS and CDR2 YYNGEE. The V segment lost 4 bases and the J segment 5 bases; nucleotides outside the gene matches: 9. The CDR3 loop spans 16 amino acids. The variable domain in full, with the rest retrieved from reference TRBV9 and TRBJ2-2, is DSGVTQTPKHLITATGQRVTLRCSPRSGDLSVYWYQQSLDQGLQFLIQYYNGEERAKGNILERFSAQQFPDLHSELNLSSLELGDSALYFCASSPQGLAHTGELFFGEGSRLTVL.

Only a few counts were recorded for this clone. The genes are TRBV7-9 and TRBJ2-7, with D perhaps matching TRBD2 (5 bases). V lost 4 bases, J lost 1 base, and 20 bases lay in between. The V gene's germline CDR1 is SEHNR and CDR2 FQNEAQ (reference sequence). The CDR3 is 17 amino acids. The CDR3 is CASSSNPSGMVSYEQYF. The CDR3 region has the DNA TGTGCCAGCAGCTCAAATCCCTCGGGGATGGTATCCTACGAGCAGTACTTC.

The rearrangement joins TRBV9 to TRBJ2-6, with D hard to call. Trimming shortened V by 0 bases and J by 0 bases, and 4 bases separated the two germline ends. The CDR3 runs to 15 residues. Germline CDR1 SGDLS, CDR2 YYNGEE. For the CDR3, the DNA is TGTGCCAGCAGCGTAGACCTCTCTGGGGCCAACGTCCTGACTTTC. It codes for CASSVDLSGANVLTF.